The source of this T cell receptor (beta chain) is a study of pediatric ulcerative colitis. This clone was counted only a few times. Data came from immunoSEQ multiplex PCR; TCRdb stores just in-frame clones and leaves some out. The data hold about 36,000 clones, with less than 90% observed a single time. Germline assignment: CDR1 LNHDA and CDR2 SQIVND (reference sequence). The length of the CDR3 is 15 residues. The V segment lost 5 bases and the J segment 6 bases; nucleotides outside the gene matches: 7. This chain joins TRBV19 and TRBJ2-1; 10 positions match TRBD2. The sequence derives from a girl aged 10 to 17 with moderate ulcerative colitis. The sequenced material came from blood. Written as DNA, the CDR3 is TGTGCCAGTAGTTTCAAGCGGGAGGGGAGCAATGAGCAGTTCTTC. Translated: CASSFKREGSNEQFF.